This T cell receptor (beta chain) emerged from a study of shared clonotypes between healthy human individuals. Study-wide results and limits: Naive subsets typically showed greater estimated richness than memory subsets.

Germline values: CDR1 SEHNR, CDR2 FQNEAQ (reference sequence). CDR3 length: 14 residues. The J segment lost 7 bases and the V segment lost 3 bases, leaving 7 bases of the junction unmatched. It was CD45RO-negative cells, positively selected for CCR7, that made up naive CD8 cells, with terminally differentiated effector memory CD45RA+ cells excluded. In this sample, this clone turned up a few times. What it recognizes is unknown. Produced via immunoSEQ multiplex PCR; TCRdb's table is partial and in-frame only. This sample yields roughly 850,000 clones, of which 96% are seen a single time; less than 0.25% belongs to the top ten.

The chain joins TRBV7-9 to TRBJ1-1, with 8 nucleotides matching TRBD1. The sequence was collected from a man in his thirties or forties in good health. The sequenced sample consisted of naive CD8+ T cells sorted from blood. DNA of the CDR3: TGTGCCAGCAGCTTGGGGACAGGCACGAATGAAGCTTTCTTT. This translates into CASSLGTGTNEAFF.